These 12 T cell receptor beta chains were sequenced from one sample in a study of blood T cell repertoires in COVID-19. Here immunoSEQ multiplex PCR was the method, and the copy in TCRdb shows in-frame clones only, minus some. Altogether about 87,000 clones are present, approximately 89% being singletons, with the ten largest covering 7.4%. What was sequenced was peripheral blood. These receptors were taken from a human donor with acute or convalescent COVID-19. The donor label of this sample is uncertain.

The chain joins TRBV11-2 to TRBJ2-7; D might be TRBD2 (6 bases). V lost 3 bases and J lost 6, with 15 bases in between. Germline V lookup: CDR1 SGHAT, CDR2 FQNNGV. This CDR3 contains 14 residues. Here the CDR3 reads CASSFPRRGPEQYF. Written as DNA, the CDR3 is TGTGCCAGCAGCTTTCCTAGGAGGGGCCCCGAGCAGTACTTC.

The chain employs TRBV9 and TRBJ2-7; D is unresolved. The V gene's germline CDR1 is SGDLS and CDR2 YYNGEE. The CDR3 runs 13 residues. V dropped 2 bases and J dropped 1 base, with 7 bases sitting between them. The CDR3 spells CASSVGSSYEQYF. For the CDR3, the DNA is TGTGCCAGCAGCGTTGGCAGTTCCTACGAGCAGTACTTC.

The V gene is TRBV11-2, the J gene TRBJ2-1; 8 bases line up with TRBD2. The CDR3 consists of 16 residues. With V trimmed by 1 base and J by 7 bases, 9 bases remained unmatched. Germline V gene lookup returns CDR1 SGHAT and CDR2 FQNNGV. CDR3 sequence reads: CASSLVLSGGVNEQFF. For the CDR3, the DNA is TGTGCCAGCAGCTTAGTCTTGTCCGGGGGGGTGAATGAGCAGTTCTTC.

This clone was counted a few times. CDR3 sequence (DNA): TGTGCCAGCAGCGTGGGACAGGAGCTCGGCTACACCTTC. Encoded protein: CASSVGQELGYTF. This sequence joins TRBV2 and TRBJ1-2, with 8 bases aligning to TRBD1. The CDR3 has 13 amino acids. CDR1 is SNHLY and CDR2 is FYNNEI in the germline V gene. The J segment lost 8 bases and the V segment lost 6 bases, leaving 8 bases of the junction unmatched.

This chain uses TRBV2 with TRBJ2-1, with TRBD1 identical over 9 bases. V was pared by 5 bases and J by 8 bases, with 10 bases of the junction left unmatched. The CDR3 totals 15 residues. CDR1 is SNHLY and CDR2 is FYNNEI in the germline V gene. DNA for the CDR3: TGTGCCAGCAGTTGGCGACAGGGGGGGTTTGATGAGCAGTTCTTC. Translation gives CASSWRQGGFDEQFF.

This sequence joins TRBV6-5 and TRBJ1-1; TRBD1 matches 8 bases. The CDR3 has 14 amino acids. Germline V gene sequence: CDR1 MNHEY, CDR2 SVGAGI. V was pared by 8 bases and J by 4 bases, with 9 bases of the junction left unmatched. CDR3 loop: CASLRGQGSTEAFF. The CDR3 bases are TGTGCCAGCCTTAGAGGACAGGGTTCCACTGAAGCTTTCTTT.

The V and J genes are TRBV6-5 and TRBJ2-2; D perhaps matches TRBD1 (7 bases). Germline lookup yields CDR1 MNHEY and CDR2 SVGAGI. The V end was cut by 4 bases, the J end by 4 bases, with 13 bases between. The CDR3 length is 15 residues. The DNA for the CDR3 is TGTGCCAGCAGTTTCCACAGGGGAGGCACCGGGGAGCTGTTTTTT. This gives the protein CASSFHRGGTGELFF.

Points on this clone: The sample contains more than one DNA sequence encoding this CDR3. This chain links TRBV27 with TRBJ2-3, with a weak D call TRBD2 (5 bases). Trimming took 6 bases from V and 6 from J, leaving 7 bases between them. Germline assignment: CDR1 MNHEY and CDR2 SMNVEV (reference sequence). The length of the CDR3 is 11 residues. CDR3 DNA sequence: TGTGCCAGCAGAAGGGAGGATACGCAGTATTTT. Amino acid sequence: CASRREDTQYF.

The CDR3 protein is CASSEDRGSTDTQYF. DNA for the CDR3: TGTGCCAGTAGTGAGGACAGGGGAAGCACAGATACGCAGTATTTT. The chain recombines TRBV19 with TRBJ2-3; 9 bases line up with TRBD1. There are 15 residues in the CDR3. Germline values: CDR1 LNHDA, CDR2 SQIVND (reference sequence). V gave up 5 bases and J gave up 0 bases; unmatched junction bases: 3.

The chain combines TRBV7-3 with TRBJ1-5; D remains unclear. This CDR3 region has 16 residues. From germline, CDR1 is SGHTA and CDR2 FQGTGA. V lost 3 bases to trimming and J lost 2 bases, with 14 bases between them. Here the CDR3 DNA reads TGTGCCAGCAGCTTCCCCCTCCGGGTCTGCAATCAGCCCCAGCATTTT. Translated: CASSFPLRVCNQPQHF.

The rearrangement uses TRBV6-5 and TRBJ2-7; D might be TRBD2 (6 bases). This CDR3 has 14 residues. V was pared by 8 bases and J by 2 bases, with 16 bases between. From germline, CDR1 is MNHEY and CDR2 SVGAGI. This chain's CDR3 is CASQKVGRTYEQYF. The CDR3 DNA is TGTGCCAGCCAAAAGGTGGGGAGGACCTACGAGCAGTACTTC.

This chain connects TRBV5-1 to TRBJ2-3; D is unresolved. The V end was cut by 4 bases, the J end by 6 bases, with 9 bases between. Germline values: CDR1 SGHRS, CDR2 YFSETQ. The length of the CDR3 is 12 residues. This CDR3 reads CASSEGGDTQYF. The CDR3 DNA reads TGCGCCAGCAGCGAAGGCGGTGATACGCAGTATTTT. The full variable domain, in which reference TRBV5-1 and TRBJ2-3 provide the parts outside the CDR3, is KAGVTQTPRYLIKTRGQQVTLSCSPISGHRSVSWYQQTPGQGLQFLFEYFSETQRNKGNFPGRFSGRQFSNSRSEMNVSTLELGDSALYLCASSEGGDTQYFGPGTRLTVL.